This TCR beta chain was observed in a study of post-analysis software for immune sequencing data. Looking at the study overall: Recorded subtypes: relapsing-remitting, secondary progressive, progressive-relapsing; some patients unannotated.

This clonotype was seen more than once but under ten times. Its antigen remains unidentified. Prepared TCR beta cDNA libraries contained unique molecular identifiers. TCRdb fed the PCR reads into MiXCR, producing one record per CDR3 protein. The table lists some 800,000 distinct CDR3 sequences, under 60% of them singletons, with roughly 5% in the top ten. Whole-study results and caveats: Controls had lower frequencies than patients of a few TRBV segments, which included TRBV5-6, TRBV5-1 and TRBV20-1. The study found significantly lower normalized Chao1 diversity in multiple sclerosis patients than in controls. Same-batch samples co-clustered strongly by F measure.

The CDR3 has 15 amino acids. V shed 4 bases and J 2 bases; nucleotides not matched to a gene: 8. The V and J genes are TRBV12-3 or TRBV12-4 and TRBJ2-7, with 7 bases aligning to TRBD1. This receptor was identified in a girl under 18 with multiple sclerosis. Sequenced sample: blood. The DNA of the CDR3 is TGTGCCAGCAGTTCCGTAGGGGGCAGACCCTACGAGCAGTACTTC. It yields the protein CASSSVGGRPYEQYF.